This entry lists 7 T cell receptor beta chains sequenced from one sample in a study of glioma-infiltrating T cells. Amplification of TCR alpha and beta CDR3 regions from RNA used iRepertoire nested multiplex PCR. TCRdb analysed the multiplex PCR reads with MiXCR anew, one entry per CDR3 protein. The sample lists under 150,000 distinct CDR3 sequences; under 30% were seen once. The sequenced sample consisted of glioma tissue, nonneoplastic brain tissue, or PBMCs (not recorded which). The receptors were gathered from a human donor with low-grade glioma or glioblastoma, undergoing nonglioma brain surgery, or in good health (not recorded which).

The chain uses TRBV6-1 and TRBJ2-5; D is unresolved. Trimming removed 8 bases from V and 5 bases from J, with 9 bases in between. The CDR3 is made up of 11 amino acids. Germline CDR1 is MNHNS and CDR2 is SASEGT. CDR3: CASGVHETQYF. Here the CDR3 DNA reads TGTGCCAGCGGGGTACATGAGACCCAGTACTTC.

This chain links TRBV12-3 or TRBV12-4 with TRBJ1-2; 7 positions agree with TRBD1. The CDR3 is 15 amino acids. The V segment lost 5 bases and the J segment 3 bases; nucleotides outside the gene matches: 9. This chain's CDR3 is CASSPNRGPYYGYTF. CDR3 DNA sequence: TGTGCCAGCAGTCCAAACAGGGGCCCCTACTATGGCTACACCTTC.

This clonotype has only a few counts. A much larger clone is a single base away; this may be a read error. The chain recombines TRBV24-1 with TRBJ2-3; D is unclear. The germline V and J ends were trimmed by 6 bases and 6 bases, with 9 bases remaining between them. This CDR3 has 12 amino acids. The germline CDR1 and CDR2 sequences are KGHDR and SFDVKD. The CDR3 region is CATSCFIDTQYF. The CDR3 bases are TGTGCCACCAGTTGTTTTATCGATACGCAGTATTTT.

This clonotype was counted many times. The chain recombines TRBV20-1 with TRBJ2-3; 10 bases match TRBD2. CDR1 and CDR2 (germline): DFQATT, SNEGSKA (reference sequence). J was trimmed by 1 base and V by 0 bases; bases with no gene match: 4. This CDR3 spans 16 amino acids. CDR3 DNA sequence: TGCAGTGCTAGAGACGCTAGCGGGGGCCGCACAGATACGCAGTATTTT. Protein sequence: CSARDASGGRTDTQYF.

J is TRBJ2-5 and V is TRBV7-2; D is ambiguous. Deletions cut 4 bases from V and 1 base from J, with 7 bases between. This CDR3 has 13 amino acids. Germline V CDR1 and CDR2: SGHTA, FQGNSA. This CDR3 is CASSSRGQETQYF. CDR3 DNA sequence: TGTGCCAGCAGCTCTCGAGGCCAAGAGACCCAGTACTTC.

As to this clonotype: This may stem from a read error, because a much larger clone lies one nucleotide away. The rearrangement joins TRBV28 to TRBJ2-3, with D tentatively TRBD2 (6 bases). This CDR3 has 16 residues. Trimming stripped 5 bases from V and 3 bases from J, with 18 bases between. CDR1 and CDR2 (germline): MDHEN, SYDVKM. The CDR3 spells CASSAGWHFGTDTQYF. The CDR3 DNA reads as TGTGCCAGCAGTGCGGGGTGGCATTTTGGAACAGATACGCAGTATTTT.

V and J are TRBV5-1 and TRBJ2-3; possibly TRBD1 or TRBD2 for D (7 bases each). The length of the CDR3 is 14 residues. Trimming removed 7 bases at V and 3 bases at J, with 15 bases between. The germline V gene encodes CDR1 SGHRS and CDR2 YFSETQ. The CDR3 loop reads CASQGGGPTDTQYF. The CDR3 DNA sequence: TGCGCCAGCCAGGGGGGGGGGCCAACAGATACGCAGTATTTT.